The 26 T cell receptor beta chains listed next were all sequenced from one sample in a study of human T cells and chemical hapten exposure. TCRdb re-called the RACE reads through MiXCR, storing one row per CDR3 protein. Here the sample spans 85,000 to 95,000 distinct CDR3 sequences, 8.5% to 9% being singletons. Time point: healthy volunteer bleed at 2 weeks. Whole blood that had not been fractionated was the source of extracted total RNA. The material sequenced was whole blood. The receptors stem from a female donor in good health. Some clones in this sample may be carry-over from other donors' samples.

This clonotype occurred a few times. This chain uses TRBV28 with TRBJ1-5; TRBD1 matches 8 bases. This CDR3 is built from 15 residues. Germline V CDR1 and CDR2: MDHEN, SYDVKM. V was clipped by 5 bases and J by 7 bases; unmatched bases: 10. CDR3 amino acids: CASSLYGQGRQPQHF. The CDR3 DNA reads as TGTGCCAGCAGTCTTTACGGACAGGGAAGACAGCCCCAGCATTTT.

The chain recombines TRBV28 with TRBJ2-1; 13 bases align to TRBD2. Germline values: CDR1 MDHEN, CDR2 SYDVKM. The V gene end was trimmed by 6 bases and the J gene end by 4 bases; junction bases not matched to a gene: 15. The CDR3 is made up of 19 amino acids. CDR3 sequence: CASRQSPRTSGRDYNEQFF. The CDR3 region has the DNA TGTGCCAGCAGACAATCGCCCCGGACTAGCGGGAGAGATTACAATGAGCAGTTCTTC.

This CDR3 is CASSHSGQPQHF. The CDR3 nucleotides are TGTGCCAGCAGCCACAGTGGGCAGCCCCAGCATTTT. The chain recombines TRBV3-1 with TRBJ1-5; D is unclear. Trimming stripped 3 bases from V and 7 bases from J, with 7 bases between. CDR3 size: 12 residues. Germline V gene data show CDR1 as LGHDT and CDR2 as YNNKEL (reference sequence).

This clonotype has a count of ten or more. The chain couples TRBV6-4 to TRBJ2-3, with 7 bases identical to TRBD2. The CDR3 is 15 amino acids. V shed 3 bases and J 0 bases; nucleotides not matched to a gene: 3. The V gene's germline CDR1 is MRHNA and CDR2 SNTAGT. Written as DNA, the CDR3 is TGTGCCAGCAGTGAGGAAGCGGGAAGCACAGATACGCAGTATTTT. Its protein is CASSEEAGSTDTQYF.

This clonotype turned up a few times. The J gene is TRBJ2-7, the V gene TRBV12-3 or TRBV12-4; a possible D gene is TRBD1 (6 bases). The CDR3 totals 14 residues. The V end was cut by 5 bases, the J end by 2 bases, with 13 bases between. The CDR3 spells CASSPGQLTYEQYF. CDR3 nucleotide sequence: TGTGCCAGCAGTCCGGGACAATTGACCTACGAGCAGTACTTC.

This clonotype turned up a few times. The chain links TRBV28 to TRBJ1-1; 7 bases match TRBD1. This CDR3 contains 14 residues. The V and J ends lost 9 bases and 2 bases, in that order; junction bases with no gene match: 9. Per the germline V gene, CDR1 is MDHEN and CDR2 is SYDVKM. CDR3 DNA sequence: TGTGCCAGTAAAACGACAGGGCCCAACACTGAAGCTTTCTTT. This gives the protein CASKTTGPNTEAFF. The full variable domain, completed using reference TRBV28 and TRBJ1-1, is DVKVTQSSRYLVKRTGEKVFLECVQDMDHENMFWYRQDPGLGLRLIYFSYDVKMKEKGDIPEGYSVSREKKERFSLILESASTNQTSMYLCASKTTGPNTEAFFGQGTRLTVV.

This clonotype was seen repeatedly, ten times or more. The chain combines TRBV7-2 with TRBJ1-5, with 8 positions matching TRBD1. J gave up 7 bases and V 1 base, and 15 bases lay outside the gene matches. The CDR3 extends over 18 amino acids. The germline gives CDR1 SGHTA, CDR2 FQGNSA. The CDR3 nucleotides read TGTGCCAGCAGCTTAGGGATGCGATCAGGGGGCAGAGGCCAGCCCCAGCATTTT. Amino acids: CASSLGMRSGGRGQPQHF.

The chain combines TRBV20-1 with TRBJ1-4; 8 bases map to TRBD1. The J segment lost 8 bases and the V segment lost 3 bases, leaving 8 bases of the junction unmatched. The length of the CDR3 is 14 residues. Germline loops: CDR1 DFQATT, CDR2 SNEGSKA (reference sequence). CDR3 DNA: TGCAGTGCTAGTAGAGGACAGGGCGGGGAAAAACTGTTTTTT. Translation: CSASRGQGGEKLFF.

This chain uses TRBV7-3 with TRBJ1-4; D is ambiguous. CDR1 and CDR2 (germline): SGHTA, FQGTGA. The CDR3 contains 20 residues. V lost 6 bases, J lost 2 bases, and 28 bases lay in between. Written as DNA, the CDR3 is TGTGCCAGCAGACCAAAGCGGACGAAACCCCTTTATACGACTAATGAAAAACTGTTTTTT. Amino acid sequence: CASRPKRTKPLYTTNEKLFF. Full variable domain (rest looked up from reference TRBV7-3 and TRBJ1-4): GAGVSQTPSNKVTEKGKYVELRCDPISGHTALYWYRQSLGQGPEFLIYFQGTGAADDSGLPNDRFFAVRPEGSVSTLKIQRTERGDSAVYLCASRPKRTKPLYTTNEKLFFGSGTQLSVL.

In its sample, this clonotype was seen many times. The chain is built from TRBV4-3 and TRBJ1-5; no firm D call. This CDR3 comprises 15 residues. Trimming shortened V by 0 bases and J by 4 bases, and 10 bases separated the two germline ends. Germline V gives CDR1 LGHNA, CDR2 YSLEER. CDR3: CASSQDLAVNQPQHF. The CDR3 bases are TGCGCCAGCAGCCAAGATTTGGCAGTAAATCAGCCCCAGCATTTT.

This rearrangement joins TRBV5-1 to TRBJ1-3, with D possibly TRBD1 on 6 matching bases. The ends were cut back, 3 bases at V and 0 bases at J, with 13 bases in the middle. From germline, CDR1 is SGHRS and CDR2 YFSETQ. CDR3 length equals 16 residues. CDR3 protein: CASSSGTSSSGNTIYF. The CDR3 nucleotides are TGCGCCAGCAGCTCCGGGACATCCAGCTCTGGAAACACCATATATTTT.

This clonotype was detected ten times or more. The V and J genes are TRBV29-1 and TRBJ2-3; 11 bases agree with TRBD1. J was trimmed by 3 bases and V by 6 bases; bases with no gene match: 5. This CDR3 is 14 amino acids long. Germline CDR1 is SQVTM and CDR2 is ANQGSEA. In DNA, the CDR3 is TGCAGCGTGCCGGACAGGGGGCGGACAGATACGCAGTATTTT. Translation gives CSVPDRGRTDTQYF.

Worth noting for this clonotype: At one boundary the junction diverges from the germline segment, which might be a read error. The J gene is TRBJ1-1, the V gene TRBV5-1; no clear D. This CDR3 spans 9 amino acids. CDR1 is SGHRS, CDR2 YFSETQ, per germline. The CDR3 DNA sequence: TGCGCCAGCAGCCCCTGGTCGGGGTTT. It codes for CASSPWSGF. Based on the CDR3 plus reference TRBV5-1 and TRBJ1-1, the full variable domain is KAGVTQTPRYLIKTRGQQVTLSCSPISGHRSVSWYQQTPGQGLQFLFEYFSETQRNKGNFPGRFSGRQFSNSRSEMNVSTLELGDSALYLCASSPWSGFGQGTRLTVV.

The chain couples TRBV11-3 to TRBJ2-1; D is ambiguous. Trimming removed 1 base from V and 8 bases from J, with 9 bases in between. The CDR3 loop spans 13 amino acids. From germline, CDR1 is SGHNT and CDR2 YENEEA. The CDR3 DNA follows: TGTGCCAGCAGCTTAGGGGCCAGCTATGAGCAGTTCTTC. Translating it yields CASSLGASYEQFF.

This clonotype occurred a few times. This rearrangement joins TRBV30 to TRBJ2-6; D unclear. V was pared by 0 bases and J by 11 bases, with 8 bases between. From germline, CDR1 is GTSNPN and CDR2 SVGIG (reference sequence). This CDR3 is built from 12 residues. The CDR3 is CAWSVGSYVLTF. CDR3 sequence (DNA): TGTGCCTGGAGTGTAGGGTCCTACGTCCTGACTTTC.

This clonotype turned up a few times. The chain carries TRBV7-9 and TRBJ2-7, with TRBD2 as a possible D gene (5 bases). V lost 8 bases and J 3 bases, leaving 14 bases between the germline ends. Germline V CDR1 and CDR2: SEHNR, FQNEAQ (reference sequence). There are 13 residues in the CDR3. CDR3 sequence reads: CASGKSGNYEQYF. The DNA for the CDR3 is TGTGCCAGCGGAAAGTCGGGGAACTACGAGCAGTACTTC.

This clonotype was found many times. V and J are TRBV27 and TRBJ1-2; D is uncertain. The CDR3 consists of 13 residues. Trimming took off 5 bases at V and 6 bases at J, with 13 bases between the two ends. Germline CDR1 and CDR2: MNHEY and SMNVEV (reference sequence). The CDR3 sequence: CASSEKDRDGYTF. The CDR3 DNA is TGTGCCAGCAGTGAGAAGGACCGGGATGGCTACACCTTC.

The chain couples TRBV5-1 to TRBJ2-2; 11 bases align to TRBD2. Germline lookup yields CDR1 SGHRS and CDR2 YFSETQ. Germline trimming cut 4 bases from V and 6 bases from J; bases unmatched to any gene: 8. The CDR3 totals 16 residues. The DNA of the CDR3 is TGCGCCAGCAGCATCACTAGCGGGAGTCGGGCCGGGGAGCTGTTTTTT. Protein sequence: CASSITSGSRAGELFF.

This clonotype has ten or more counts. CDR3 nucleotide sequence: TGTGCCAGCAAGGACAGTCACTCCACAGATACGCAGTATTTT. This sequence encodes CASKDSHSTDTQYF. The chain links TRBV2 to TRBJ2-3, with D maybe TRBD1 (6 bases). V was shortened by 7 bases and J by 2 bases, with 13 bases between the two germline ends. This CDR3 spans 14 amino acids. CDR1 is SNHLY and CDR2 is FYNNEI in the germline V gene.

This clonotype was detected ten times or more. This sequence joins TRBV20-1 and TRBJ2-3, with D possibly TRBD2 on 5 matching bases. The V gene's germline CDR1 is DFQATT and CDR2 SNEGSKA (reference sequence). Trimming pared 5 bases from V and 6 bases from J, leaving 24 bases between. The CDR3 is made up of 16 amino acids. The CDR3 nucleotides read TGCAGTGCTTCCCCGTTAGAGCGGCGGATGGGGGATACGCAGTATTTT. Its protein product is CSASPLERRMGDTQYF.

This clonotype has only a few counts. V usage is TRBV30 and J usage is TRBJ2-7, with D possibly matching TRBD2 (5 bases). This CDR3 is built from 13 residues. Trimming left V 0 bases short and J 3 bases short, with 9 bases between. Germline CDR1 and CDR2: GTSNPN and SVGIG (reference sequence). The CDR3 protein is CAWSVAANYEQYF. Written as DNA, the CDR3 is TGTGCCTGGAGTGTAGCGGCCAACTACGAGCAGTACTTC. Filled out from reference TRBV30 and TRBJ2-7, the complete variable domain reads SQTIHQWPATLVQPVGSPLSLECTVEGTSNPNLYWYRQAAGRGLQLLFYSVGIGQISSEVPQNLSASRPQDRQFILSSKKLLLSDSGFYLCAWSVAANYEQYFGPGTRLTVT.

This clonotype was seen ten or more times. This chain's CDR3 is CASSLDLPDTQYF. The CDR3 DNA sequence: TGCGCCAGCAGCTTGGACTTACCAGATACGCAGTATTTT. The chain recombines TRBV5-1 with TRBJ2-3, with D unclear. The CDR3 extends over 13 amino acids. Per germline, CDR1 SGHRS and CDR2 YFSETQ. Deletions cut 0 bases from V and 4 bases from J, with 6 bases between.

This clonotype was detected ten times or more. This chain's CDR3 is CASRQQGAGTYNEQFF. The CDR3 coding sequence is TGTGCCAGCAGACAACAGGGGGCTGGGACCTACAATGAGCAGTTCTTC. This chain joins TRBV6-2 or TRBV6-3 and TRBJ2-1; 9 bases line up with TRBD1. The V gene end was trimmed by 6 bases and the J gene end by 2 bases; junction bases not matched to a gene: 8. This CDR3 contains 16 residues. CDR1 and CDR2 (germline): MNHEY, SVGEGT.

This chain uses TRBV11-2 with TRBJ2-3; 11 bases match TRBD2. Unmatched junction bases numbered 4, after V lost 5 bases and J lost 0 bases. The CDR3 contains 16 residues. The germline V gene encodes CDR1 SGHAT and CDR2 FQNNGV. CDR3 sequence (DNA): TGTGCCAGCAGCATATCTAGCGGGAGGAGCACAGATACGCAGTATTTT. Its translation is CASSISSGRSTDTQYF.

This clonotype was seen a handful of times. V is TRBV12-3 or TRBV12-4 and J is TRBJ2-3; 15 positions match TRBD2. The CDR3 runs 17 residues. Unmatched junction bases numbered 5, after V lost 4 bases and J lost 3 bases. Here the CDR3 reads CASSSEGLAGGTDTQYF. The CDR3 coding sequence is TGTGCCAGCAGTTCCGAAGGACTAGCGGGAGGGACAGATACGCAGTATTTT.

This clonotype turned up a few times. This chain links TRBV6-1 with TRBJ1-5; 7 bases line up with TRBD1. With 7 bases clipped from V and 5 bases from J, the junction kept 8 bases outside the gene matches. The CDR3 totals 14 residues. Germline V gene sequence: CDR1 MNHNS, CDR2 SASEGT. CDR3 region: CASTLGTAYQPQHF. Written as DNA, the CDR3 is TGTGCCAGCACCCTAGGGACAGCCTATCAGCCCCAGCATTTT.